This section outlines one TCR beta chain sequence together with its context. Which antigen it targets is not known. Base qualities are not at hand, and no much larger clone is one base apart. The immunoSEQ assay at survey resolution was used to sequence TCRbeta rearrangements from genomic DNA. From the authors' description of their analysis: In the TCR sequencing data, the lowest productive clonotype frequency that could be detected was 2.59 x 10-5. Only productive TCRbeta rearrangements, meaning sequences that were complete and in-frame, were kept for the analyses. Simpson clonality, calculated in the immunoSEQ Analyzer version 3.0, was used as the measure of sample clonality. Clones were grouped by frequency into very rare, small, medium, large (1-20%) or hyperexpanded (>20%) categories. Generation probabilities were estimated with OLGA 1.2.3, V-gene circos plots were made with VDJtools, specificities were looked up in VDJdb, and CDR3 motifs were identified with GLIPH. TCRdb carries this immuneACCESS record with in-frame sequences only. Its versions omit some clonotypes, under half of them owing to an unresolved V gene in the studies checked, with the rest unexplained. Clone size and V and J calls were adopted from that table, with D and trimming inferred from the DNA. Recorded for this sample are about 32,000 clones; around 70% of them occurred a single time. The ten largest clonotypes hold approximately 0.45% of the sample.

The source of the sample is a study of STAT5B mutations in CD4+ large granular lymphocyte leukemia (dated by TCRdb to between 2021 and 2023). With regard to the full study: Among the healthy controls, the CDR3 'QG' motif was associated with a particular HLA allele. The purity of purified fractions was confirmed by flow cytometry on FACSCanto II or FACSVerse to exceed 95% among lymphocytes. The TCRbeta repertoires of CD4+ T-cell large granular lymphocyte leukemia patients were compared with the TCRbeta repertoires of healthy blood donors. Broader findings and caveats from the paper: TRBV06-family usage was enriched among the top patient clones (8/27) compared with healthy controls (2/35). The data were not HLA-matched, and the higher clonality in CD4+ T-LGLL than in CD8+ T-LGLL could be due to the relatively small sample size. Compared with healthy CD4+ repertoires, CD4-sorted patient repertoires appeared more clonal, and this difference remained even after the putative leukemic clones were removed. The main leukemic clonotypes were found to be private to each patient, although 25% of the main leukemic clonotypes were detected at low frequency in the non-leukemic repertoires of other patients.

The healthy control group was made up of 40 or so blood donors, and the Finnish Red Cross blood service supplied their buffy coats. All TCR-sequenced material derived from peripheral blood: patient blood samples and healthy donor buffy coats. Peripheral blood mononuclear cells were isolated by Ficoll-Hypaque gradient centrifugation. CD4+ cells were magnetically purified from the buffy coats of healthy controls. Genomic DNA was extracted using the Gentra Puregene Cell and Tissue kit, and a Qubit 2.0 fluorometer was used to quantify it. V gives up 10 bases and J gives up 0 bases, and the segment between their germline ends measures 13 bases. CDR1 and CDR2, per the germline V gene, are MNHEY and SVGAGI. The CDR3 runs 14 residues from the cysteine to the phenylalanine. The DNA shown is the 42-base CDR3, in frame from base 1.

The chain links TRBV6-5 with TRBJ1-3, with no confidently assigned D gene. This TCR derives from a human donor in good health. What was sequenced was CD4+ T cells from blood buffy coats. The sequenced DNA is TGTGCCACCACAAGGGCCTACTCTGGAAACACCATATATTTT. This yields the protein CATTRAYSGNTIYF.